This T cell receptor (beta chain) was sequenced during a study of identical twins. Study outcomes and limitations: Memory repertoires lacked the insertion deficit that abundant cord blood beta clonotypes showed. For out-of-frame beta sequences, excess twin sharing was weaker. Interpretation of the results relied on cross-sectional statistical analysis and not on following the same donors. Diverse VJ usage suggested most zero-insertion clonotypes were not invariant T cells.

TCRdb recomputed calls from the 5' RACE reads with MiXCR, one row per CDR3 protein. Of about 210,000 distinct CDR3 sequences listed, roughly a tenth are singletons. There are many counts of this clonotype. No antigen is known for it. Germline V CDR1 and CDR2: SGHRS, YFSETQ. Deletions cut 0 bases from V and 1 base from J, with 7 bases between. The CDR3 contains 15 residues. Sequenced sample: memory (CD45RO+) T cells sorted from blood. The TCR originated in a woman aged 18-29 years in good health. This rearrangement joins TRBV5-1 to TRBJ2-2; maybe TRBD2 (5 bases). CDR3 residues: CASSLVEGNTGELFF. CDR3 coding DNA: TGCGCCAGCAGCTTGGTAGAGGGGAACACCGGGGAGCTGTTTTTT.